A single sample gave rise to the 32 T cell receptor beta chains below, sequenced in a study of early T cells in non-severe SARS-CoV-2 infection. One entry per CDR3 protein, called by TCRdb with MiXCR from the 5' RACE reads. The sample yields around 71,000 distinct CDR3 sequences, 14% seen once. The input for sequencing was whole blood, taken at baseline. The source is an adult who was a healthcare worker with PCR-confirmed SARS-CoV-2 infection or an uninfected control (not recorded which).

This clonotype was observed a few times. The rearrangement joins TRBV11-2 to TRBJ2-5, with D tentatively TRBD2 (5 bases). Germline V CDR1 and CDR2: SGHAT, FQNNGV. The CDR3 runs to 15 residues. V lost 5 bases to trimming and J lost 10 bases, with 23 bases between them. This CDR3 reads CASSKLMGIPGDQYF. CDR3 DNA sequence: TGTGCCAGCAGCAAGCTAATGGGGATTCCCGGGGACCAGTACTTC.

The V call is TRBV5-1, the J call TRBJ2-5; D is unclear. Deletions cut 4 bases from V and 5 bases from J, with 12 bases between. This CDR3 has 13 residues. The germline V gene encodes CDR1 SGHRS and CDR2 YFSETQ. CDR3 amino acids: CASSPQVRETQYF. The CDR3 DNA reads as TGCGCCAGCAGCCCCCAAGTGAGGGAGACCCAGTACTTC.

Judged by abundance, this clonotype is medium-sized. The rearrangement joins TRBV9 to TRBJ2-3; 13 positions match TRBD2. Germline lookup yields CDR1 SGDLS and CDR2 YYNGEE. The length of the CDR3 is 15 residues. Losses at the gene ends were 3 bases for V and 9 bases for J; bases not matched to a gene: 7. The CDR3 spells CASSEGTSGIDTQYF. DNA for the CDR3: TGTGCCAGCAGCGAGGGGACTAGCGGGATCGACACGCAGTATTTT.

The V and J genes are TRBV7-8 and TRBJ1-3; D ambiguous. With 1 base removed from V and 0 bases from J, the gap between germline ends came to 7 bases. CDR3 size: 15 residues. The germline CDR1 and CDR2 sequences are SGHVS and FQNEAQ. Written as DNA, the CDR3 is TGTGCCAGCAGCTTAGGCCCAGCCTCTGGAAACACCATATATTTT. It yields the protein CASSLGPASGNTIYF.

This clonotype showed up just a few times. CDR3 sequence reads: CASSHRTGVDTQYF. The CDR3 nucleotides read TGTGCCAGCAGTCATCGGACAGGGGTGGATACGCAGTATTTT. J is TRBJ2-3 and V is TRBV28, with 9 bases lining up with TRBD1. J was trimmed by 6 bases and V by 5 bases; bases with no gene match: 6. In germline, CDR1 is MDHEN, CDR2 SYDVKM. The CDR3 loop spans 14 amino acids.

This clonotype was seen at least ten times. The chain is built from TRBV14 and TRBJ1-6; 7 bases agree with TRBD1. There are 16 residues in the CDR3. V trimming: 4 bases; J trimming: 6 bases; junction bases outside the gene matches: 9. Germline V gene sequence: CDR1 SGHDN, CDR2 FVKESK. Here the CDR3 DNA reads TGTGCCAGCAGCCCAGGTACAGGGGCCGGTAATTCACCCCTCCACTTT. It yields the protein CASSPGTGAGNSPLHF.

The CDR3 here is CASTGGSSGSYNEQFF. Here the CDR3 DNA reads TGTGCCAGTACAGGGGGTTCTAGCGGTTCCTACAATGAGCAGTTCTTC. The rearrangement links TRBV19 to TRBJ2-1, with D perhaps assigned TRBD1 or TRBD2 (7 bases each). Germline V gene lookup returns CDR1 LNHDA and CDR2 SQIVND (reference sequence). V was cut by 7 bases and J by 1 base, with 17 bases left in between. This CDR3 contains 16 residues.

This clonotype was counted a few times. The genes are TRBV9 and TRBJ2-5; 8 nucleotides match TRBD2. The CDR3 is 15 residues long. Losses at the gene ends were 0 bases for V and 5 bases for J; bases not matched to a gene: 6. Per germline, CDR1 SGDLS and CDR2 YYNGEE. The CDR3 region is CASSVGRSGSETQYF. Here the CDR3 DNA reads TGTGCCAGCAGCGTAGGGAGAAGCGGGAGTGAGACCCAGTACTTC.

This clonotype occurred many times. J is TRBJ2-5 and V is TRBV2, with 8 bases lining up with TRBD2. This CDR3 region has 15 residues. Looked up from germline, CDR1 is SNHLY and CDR2 is FYNNEI. The V gene end was trimmed by 4 bases and the J gene end by 4 bases; junction bases not matched to a gene: 8. For the CDR3, the DNA is TGTGCCAGCAGTGGAAGCGGGAGTTCGGGAGAGACCCAGTACTTC. It translates to CASSGSGSSGETQYF.

In its sample, this clonotype was seen a few times. The chain couples TRBV9 to TRBJ2-7; TRBD2 matches at 11 bases. The germline V gene encodes CDR1 SGDLS and CDR2 YYNGEE. The trim removed 3 bases at V and 6 bases at J, leaving 17 bases unmatched. This CDR3 contains 18 residues. The CDR3: CASSAGTSGRGTFGEQYF. Written as DNA, the CDR3 is TGTGCCAGCAGCGCCGGGACTAGCGGCCGGGGTACCTTCGGCGAGCAGTACTTC.

The table lists this clonotype with many counts. The rearrangement links TRBV12-3 or TRBV12-4 to TRBJ2-7; 13 bases match TRBD2. V lost 6 bases, J lost 4 bases, and 3 bases stayed unmatched. The CDR3 sequence is 14 residues long. The CDR3 DNA is TGTGCCAGCAGCGGACTAGCGGGAGAATACGAGCAGTACTTC. It translates to CASSGLAGEYEQYF.

This clonotype was picked up a small number of times. J is TRBJ2-2 and V is TRBV5-4; D is uncertain. Trimming took 3 bases from V and 3 from J, leaving 3 bases between them. The CDR3 extends over 12 amino acids. Germline CDR1 is SGHNT and CDR2 is YYREEE (reference sequence). CDR3 loop: CASSSYTGELFF. The CDR3 DNA reads as TGTGCCAGCAGCTCATACACCGGGGAGCTGTTTTTT. The entire variable domain, with the rest obtained from reference TRBV5-4 and TRBJ2-2, is as follows: ETGVTQSPTHLIKTRGQQVTLRCSSQSGHNTVSWYQQALGQGPQFIFQYYREEENGRGNFPPRFSGLQFPNYSSELNVNALELDDSALYLCASSSYTGELFFGEGSRLTVL.

The chain joins TRBV5-4 to TRBJ2-5; 11 nucleotides align to TRBD2. The germline gives CDR1 SGHNT, CDR2 YYREEE (reference sequence). The V gene end was trimmed by 3 bases and the J gene end by 4 bases; junction bases not matched to a gene: 5. This CDR3 contains 15 residues. The CDR3 region has the DNA TGTGCCAGCAGCTCCACTAGCGGGAGCGGAGAGACCCAGTACTTC. As protein: CASSSTSGSGETQYF.

The genes are TRBV29-1 and TRBJ1-1; 8 positions agree with TRBD1. Germline CDR1 and CDR2: SQVTM and ANQGSEA. The CDR3 consists of 13 residues. With V trimmed by 7 bases and J by 0 bases, 4 bases remained unmatched. This chain's CDR3 is CSARTGMNTEAFF. The CDR3 DNA sequence: TGCAGCGCCCGGACAGGGATGAACACTGAAGCTTTCTTT.

This clonotype was observed a handful of times. The gene calls are TRBV7-6 and TRBJ2-1, with D unresolved. The CDR3 consists of 12 residues. The V gene lost 1 base and the J gene lost 7 bases, with 5 bases spanning the gap. CDR1 and CDR2 (germline): SGHVS, FNYEAQ. CDR3 nucleotide sequence: TGTGCCAGCAGCTTAGGACGTAATGAGCAGTTCTTC. Its protein product is CASSLGRNEQFF.

This clonotype was observed a handful of times. J is TRBJ2-5 and V is TRBV28; D is possibly TRBD2 (6 bases). V lost 10 bases, J lost 1 base, and 13 bases lay in between. Germline values: CDR1 MDHEN, CDR2 SYDVKM. This CDR3 comprises 13 residues. CDR3 amino acids: CATDGTPQETQYF. In DNA, the CDR3 is TGTGCCACTGACGGGACTCCCCAAGAGACCCAGTACTTC.

This clonotype has at least ten counts. The rearrangement joins TRBV20-1 to TRBJ2-7; TRBD2 matches 11 bases. The V gene's germline CDR1 is DFQATT and CDR2 SNEGSKA (reference sequence). CDR3 length: 15 amino acids. The trim removed 6 bases at V and 1 base at J, leaving 8 bases unmatched. CDR3 amino acids: CSAPSIAGGSYEQYF. CDR3 DNA: TGCAGTGCCCCGTCGATAGCGGGAGGGTCCTACGAGCAGTACTTC.

The chain recombines TRBV27 with TRBJ2-7; D unresolved. Germline V gene lookup returns CDR1 MNHEY and CDR2 SMNVEV (reference sequence). Trimming removed 2 bases from V and 2 bases from J, with 13 bases in between. CDR3 length: 15 amino acids. CDR3 protein: CASSLTIRATYEQYF. The DNA for the CDR3 is TGTGCCAGCAGTTTAACGATTAGGGCCACCTACGAGCAGTACTTC.

The chain combines TRBV2 with TRBJ2-3; TRBD2 matches at 11 bases. CDR1 and CDR2 (germline): SNHLY, FYNNEI. J lost 2 bases, V lost 4 bases, and 2 bases had no gene match. This CDR3 region has 15 residues. CDR3 residues: CASSASGRLTDTQYF. The CDR3, as DNA: TGTGCCAGCAGTGCTAGCGGGAGGCTCACAGATACGCAGTATTTT.

The chain is built from TRBV15 and TRBJ2-7; 12 bases line up with TRBD2. Per germline, CDR1 LNHNV and CDR2 YYDKDF (reference sequence). This CDR3 is built from 17 residues. The V segment lost 0 bases and the J segment 2 bases; nucleotides outside the gene matches: 5. CDR3 in amino acids: CATSRDEGLAGTYEQYF. The CDR3 region has the DNA TGTGCCACCAGCAGAGATGAAGGACTAGCGGGGACCTACGAGCAGTACTTC.

This clonotype was counted at least ten times. V usage is TRBV7-6 and J usage is TRBJ1-5; no firm D call. Germline CDR1 SGHVS, CDR2 FNYEAQ. CDR3 length: 15 residues. The germline V and J ends were trimmed by 4 bases and 0 bases, with 10 bases remaining between them. The CDR3 loop reads CASSSQPHSNQPQHF. CDR3 DNA: TGTGCCAGCAGCTCACAGCCGCATAGCAATCAGCCCCAGCATTTT.

V is TRBV29-1 and J is TRBJ2-1; 11 bases fit TRBD2. Germline CDR1 and CDR2: SQVTM and ANQGSEA. The J segment lost 7 bases and the V segment lost 5 bases, leaving 10 bases of the junction unmatched. The CDR3 runs 15 residues. The CDR3 region is CSVLRLAGRDNEQFF. The DNA of the CDR3 is TGCAGCGTTCTACGACTAGCGGGGAGGGATAATGAGCAGTTCTTC.

The CDR3 region has the DNA TGTGCCAGCTCACCCTCCGGGACTAGCGGGATGCTCACAGATACGCAGTATTTT. It encodes CASSPSGTSGMLTDTQYF. The J gene is TRBJ2-3, the V gene TRBV18; 13 bases agree with TRBD2. The CDR3 sequence is 18 residues long. With 3 bases clipped from V and 2 bases from J, the junction kept 8 bases outside the gene matches. Per germline, CDR1 KGHSH and CDR2 LQKENI.

This chain connects TRBV20-1 to TRBJ2-7; 7 bases line up with TRBD2. CDR3 length: 15 residues. After removal of 3 bases from V and 0 bases from J, the junction contained 8 bases not matched to a gene. Germline-derived CDR1 and CDR2 are DFQATT and SNEGSKA (reference sequence). The CDR3, as DNA: TGCAGTGCTAGTCGAAGCGGGATCCGCTCCTACGAGCAGTACTTC. It encodes CSASRSGIRSYEQYF.

The chain links TRBV20-1 to TRBJ1-1; 9 bases are a match to TRBD1. Germline V CDR1 and CDR2: DFQATT, SNEGSKA (reference sequence). The CDR3 length is 15 residues. Unmatched junction bases numbered 8, after V lost 5 bases and J lost 1 base. CDR3 DNA sequence: TGCAGTGCTCCGGACAGGGGATTTAGGAACACTGAAGCTTTCTTT. It yields the protein CSAPDRGFRNTEAFF.

The chain employs TRBV29-1 and TRBJ2-3; D may be TRBD2 (6 bases). CDR3 size: 13 residues. Germline lookup yields CDR1 SQVTM and CDR2 ANQGSEA. The V gene lost 4 bases and the J gene lost 2 bases, with 10 bases spanning the gap. DNA for the CDR3: TGCAGCGTTGTCACGGGGGTCACAGATACGCAGTATTTT. This encodes CSVVTGVTDTQYF.

This clonotype was seen ten or more times. This rearrangement joins TRBV2 to TRBJ2-7, with TRBD1 identical over 7 bases. With V trimmed by 8 bases and J by 5 bases, 15 bases remained unmatched. CDR3 length: 15 amino acids. CDR1 is SNHLY, CDR2 FYNNEI, per germline. In nucleotides, the CDR3 is TGTGCCAGCGGGTTGGGCCTACAGGGGAGCCACGAGCAGTACTTC. It is translated as CASGLGLQGSHEQYF.

This clonotype was counted only a few times. The chain carries TRBV2 and TRBJ2-6; D is uncertain. The CDR3 is 15 residues long. V lost 3 bases and J 0 bases, leaving 6 bases between the germline ends. CDR1 and CDR2 from the germline V gene are SNHLY and FYNNEI. The CDR3 coding sequence is TGTGCCAGCAGTGACGGTTACTCTGGGGCCAACGTCCTGACTTTC. This sequence encodes CASSDGYSGANVLTF.

A few counts support this clonotype. The V gene is TRBV12-3 or TRBV12-4, the J gene TRBJ2-5; 12 bases are a match to TRBD2. The CDR3 runs 15 residues. V was clipped by 5 bases and J by 5 bases; unmatched bases: 6. CDR3 residues: CASSPLAGGGETQYF. CDR3 in DNA: TGTGCCAGCAGTCCTCTAGCGGGAGGGGGGGAGACCCAGTACTTC.

This clonotype was seen more than once but under ten times. The J gene is TRBJ1-1, the V gene TRBV20-1; no clear D gene. The V end lost 4 bases, the J end lost 5 bases, and 11 bases lay between the germline ends. CDR1 is DFQATT and CDR2 is SNEGSKA in the germline V gene (reference sequence). There are 12 residues in the CDR3. DNA for the CDR3: TGCAGTGCTAAAGTCGGAGGGACTGAAGCTTTCTTT. Translating it yields CSAKVGGTEAFF.

This clonotype showed up just a few times. The rearrangement links TRBV6-2 or TRBV6-3 to TRBJ2-6, with a tentative D call TRBD1 (6 bases). V lost 6 bases and J lost 2, with 11 bases in between. The V gene's germline CDR1 is MNHEY and CDR2 SVGEGT. The CDR3 is made up of 15 amino acids. CDR3 sequence: CASRIQGAGANVLTF. The CDR3 DNA reads as TGTGCCAGCAGGATACAGGGTGCTGGGGCCAACGTCCTGACTTTC.

The chain employs TRBV18 and TRBJ1-4, with D possibly TRBD1 on 5 matching bases. CDR3 size: 16 residues. V lost 4 bases to trimming and J lost 7 bases, with 19 bases between them. From germline, CDR1 is KGHSH and CDR2 LQKENI. The CDR3 loop is CASSLPGSLRGEKLFF. In nucleotides, the CDR3 is TGTGCCAGCTCACTCCCGGGATCCCTGAGGGGTGAAAAACTGTTTTTT.